The next 11 T cell receptor beta chains were all read from a single sample in a study of control samples from healthy donors and cancer patients. Here immunoSEQ multiplex PCR was the method, and the copy in TCRdb shows in-frame clones only, minus some. Counted here are about 140,000 clones, about nine tenths occurring once; the ten biggest clones make up roughly 9%. Sequences were obtained from blood. The receptors were gathered from a woman aged 25-40 years in good health.

This rearrangement joins TRBV13 to TRBJ2-7, with a weak D call TRBD1 (7 bases). Germline V gives CDR1 PRHDT, CDR2 FYEKMQ (reference sequence). V lost 4 bases and J 3 bases, leaving 13 bases between the germline ends. The CDR3 has 14 residues. Here the CDR3 reads CASSSRDRYYEQYF. The CDR3 DNA sequence: TGTGCCAGCAGCTCGCGGGACAGATACTACGAGCAGTACTTC.

This chain links TRBV5-1 with TRBJ2-7, with 7 nucleotides matching TRBD1. Germline CDR1 reads SGHRS; CDR2 reads YFSETQ. The V and J ends lost 4 bases and 4 bases, in that order; junction bases with no gene match: 14. The CDR3 totals 16 residues. The CDR3 nucleotides are TGCGCCAGCAGCCGATCAACAGGGGACCCGGGGTACGAGCAGTACTTC. Its translation is CASSRSTGDPGYEQYF.

This clone has a handful of counts. The chain links TRBV11-2 to TRBJ2-7; D possibly matches TRBD1 or TRBD2 (7 bases each). The CDR3 length is 18 residues. CDR1 and CDR2 (germline): SGHAT, FQNNGV. V was shortened by 6 bases and J by 0 bases, with 24 bases between the two germline ends. CDR3 in amino acids: CASSRSRGGLDGSYEQYF. In DNA form, the CDR3 reads TGTGCCAGCAGTAGGAGCAGGGGGGGACTTGACGGCTCCTACGAGCAGTACTTC.

The chain couples TRBV29-1 to TRBJ1-3, with D maybe TRBD1 (5 bases). Between the trimmed V and J ends, which lost 5 bases and 4 bases, there was a span of 12 bases. CDR1 is SQVTM, CDR2 ANQGSEA, per germline. This CDR3 comprises 13 residues. The CDR3 coding sequence is TGCAGCGTTATCGGGGGGTTGGGAAACACCATATATTTT. It is translated as CSVIGGLGNTIYF.

The chain uses TRBV27 and TRBJ2-1; a possible D gene is TRBD2 (5 bases). This CDR3 comprises 16 residues. Trimming shortened V by 0 bases and J by 4 bases, and 13 bases separated the two germline ends. The germline V gene has CDR1 MNHEY and CDR2 SMNVEV (reference sequence). CDR3 sequence: CASSLSFLRDYNEQFF. The CDR3 DNA follows: TGTGCCAGCAGTTTATCGTTTTTGAGGGATTACAATGAGCAGTTCTTC.

V and J are TRBV6-5 and TRBJ2-7, with 10 bases lining up with TRBD1. CDR1 MNHEY and CDR2 SVGAGI come from the germline V gene. This CDR3 has 15 amino acids. V shed 5 bases, J shed 2 bases, and the junction held 6 bases outside the gene matches. CDR3 bases: TGTGCCAGCAGTCGGACGGGACAGGGGCCCTACGAGCAGTACTTC. Amino acids: CASSRTGQGPYEQYF.

The chain links TRBV19 to TRBJ2-1, with 11 bases that match TRBD1. J lost 8 bases, V lost 7 bases, and 13 bases had no gene match. The CDR3 has 16 residues. Germline V gives CDR1 LNHDA, CDR2 SQIVND (reference sequence). CDR3 DNA sequence: TGTGCCAGTACCCCTAGACGGGGACAGGGGGTGGATGAGCAGTTCTTC. This gives the protein CASTPRRGQGVDEQFF.

The genes are TRBV27 and TRBJ2-1; the D is unclear. CDR1 and CDR2 (germline): MNHEY, SMNVEV (reference sequence). V was trimmed by 6 bases and J by 7 bases, leaving 13 bases between them. CDR3 length equals 13 residues. The CDR3 protein is CASRGGQGNEQFF. DNA for the CDR3: TGTGCCAGCAGAGGCGGCCAAGGGAATGAGCAGTTCTTC.

The chain is built from TRBV5-1 and TRBJ1-2, with 7 positions matching TRBD1. The CDR3 extends over 16 amino acids. V lost 3 bases, J lost 5 bases, and 13 bases stayed unmatched. CDR1 and CDR2 from the germline V gene are SGHRS and YFSETQ. DNA of the CDR3: TGCGCCAGCAGCTCGGGGACAGCCTCCCCAGGGTATGGCTACACCTTC. It yields the protein CASSSGTASPGYGYTF.

The chain couples TRBV5-5 to TRBJ1-6; D perhaps matches TRBD1 (5 bases). Germline V gene data show CDR1 as SGHKS and CDR2 as YYEKEE (reference sequence). Trimming left V 3 bases short and J 7 bases short, with 14 bases between. The CDR3 has 15 residues. As DNA, the CDR3 is TGTGCCAGCAGCTCGGACACCGTAGGGAATTCACCCCTCCACTTT. Amino acids: CASSSDTVGNSPLHF. The variable domain in full, completed from reference TRBV5-5 and TRBJ1-6, reads DAGVTQSPTHLIKTRGQQVTLRCSPISGHKSVSWYQQVLGQGPQFIFQYYEKEERGRGNFPDRFSARQFPNYSSELNVNALLLGDSALYLCASSSDTVGNSPLHFGNGTRLTVT.

The chain is built from TRBV18 and TRBJ2-7; the D is unclear. V was trimmed by 1 base and J by 0 bases, leaving 4 bases between them. From germline, CDR1 is KGHSH and CDR2 LQKENI. CDR3 length: 13 amino acids. The DNA for the CDR3 is TGTGCCAGCTCACCACGCCGCTCCTACGAGCAGTACTTC. Amino acids: CASSPRRSYEQYF.